Listed here are 7 T cell receptor beta chains from one sample, sequenced in a study of CD8 T cells in Susac syndrome. Random hexamers served to reverse transcribe about 0.45 to 1 ug RNA. TCRdb called the immunoSEQ multiplex PCR reads again in MiXCR, with one record for every CDR3 protein. The sample carries 130,000 to 150,000 distinct CDR3 sequences, nearly 95% recorded once. Sequenced input: CD8+ T cells from PBMCs. These receptors all come from a human donor in good health.

V is TRBV5-1 and J is TRBJ2-7; no firm D call. CDR1 SGHRS and CDR2 YFSETQ come from the germline V gene. The CDR3 totals 15 residues. V was shortened by 0 bases and J by 3 bases, with 13 bases between the two germline ends. The CDR3 reads CASSLEAPTRYEQYF. For the CDR3, the DNA is TGCGCCAGCAGCTTGGAAGCGCCAACTCGCTACGAGCAGTACTTC. Full variable domain (rest looked up from reference TRBV5-1 and TRBJ2-7): KAGVTQTPRYLIKTRGQQVTLSCSPISGHRSVSWYQQTPGQGLQFLFEYFSETQRNKGNFPGRFSGRQFSNSRSEMNVSTLELGDSALYLCASSLEAPTRYEQYFGPGTRLTVT.

The rearrangement uses TRBV23-1 and TRBJ1-4, with no clear D. TRBV23-1 qualifies as an ORF whose function is uncertain. V lost 0 bases, J lost 8 bases, and 19 bases lay in between. The CDR3 is 17 amino acids. CDR3 residues: CASSQSRRTGLSEKLFF. CDR3 in DNA: TGCGCCAGCAGTCAATCCCGACGGACGGGTCTGAGCGAAAAACTGTTTTTT.

This clonotype appeared a single time. The rearrangement joins TRBV9 to TRBJ2-1; a possible D gene is TRBD1 (6 bases). The germline V and J ends were trimmed by 0 bases and 10 bases, with 14 bases remaining between them. CDR1 and CDR2 (germline): SGDLS, YYNGEE. The CDR3 is 14 residues long. The CDR3 DNA is TGTGCCAGCAGCGTAGCTTATAGGGGGAGCGAGCAGTTCTTC. Protein sequence: CASSVAYRGSEQFF.

J is TRBJ2-3 and V is TRBV28; 7 bases align to TRBD2. Per germline, CDR1 MDHEN and CDR2 SYDVKM. With V trimmed by 10 bases and J by 7 bases, 14 bases remained unmatched. CDR3 length: 14 amino acids. The CDR3 DNA follows: TGTGCCACAATACGGGAGGACCCGGCCAATACGCAGTATTTT. It yields the protein CATIREDPANTQYF.

The chain is built from TRBV27 and TRBJ2-5, with 8 nucleotides matching TRBD1. The V gene's germline CDR1 is MNHEY and CDR2 SMNVEV (reference sequence). V was clipped by 6 bases and J by 5 bases; unmatched bases: 5. This CDR3 is 13 amino acids long. The chain's CDR3 is CASRWHRGETQYF. The CDR3 bases are TGTGCCAGCAGATGGCACAGGGGGGAGACCCAGTACTTC.

The chain recombines TRBV4-3 with TRBJ2-6; D is unresolved. Trimming removed 1 base from V and 0 bases from J, with 7 bases in between. Germline CDR1 LGHNA, CDR2 YSLEER. The CDR3 is made up of 16 amino acids. The CDR3 nucleotides are TGCGCCAGCAGCCAAGTCGTTCCCTCTGGGGCCAACGTCCTGACTTTC. It yields the protein CASSQVVPSGANVLTF.

The chain couples TRBV7-2 to TRBJ2-1; 7 bases fit TRBD2. Trimming took 2 bases from V and 4 from J; bases not matched to a gene: 5. Germline V gives CDR1 SGHTA, CDR2 FQGNSA. CDR3 size: 15 residues. This CDR3 is CASSLSGTRYNEQFF. The CDR3 DNA is TGTGCCAGCAGCTTAAGCGGGACCCGTTACAATGAGCAGTTCTTC.